This TCR beta chain was retrieved from a study of post-analysis software for immune sequencing data. This CDR3 spans 13 amino acids. Trimming cost V 2 bases and J 0 bases, with 5 bases left between them. Points from the study as a whole: Higher frequency in patients than in controls was seen for five TRBV segments, with TRBV5-6, TRBV5-1 and TRBV20-1 among them.

Prepared TCR beta cDNA libraries contained unique molecular identifiers. TCRdb re-called the PCR reads through MiXCR, storing one row per CDR3 protein. The table lists 700,000 to 900,000 distinct CDR3 sequences, around 42% of them singletons. A note on this clonotype: Its antigen is as yet unknown.

The sequencing input was blood. The receptor's source is a girl between 10 and 17 years old with multiple sclerosis. This chain joins TRBV12-3 or TRBV12-4 and TRBJ2-7; D unresolved. In DNA, the CDR3 is TGTGCCAGCAGTTTAAGGGTCTCCTACGAGCAGTACTTC. It translates to CASSLRVSYEQYF.